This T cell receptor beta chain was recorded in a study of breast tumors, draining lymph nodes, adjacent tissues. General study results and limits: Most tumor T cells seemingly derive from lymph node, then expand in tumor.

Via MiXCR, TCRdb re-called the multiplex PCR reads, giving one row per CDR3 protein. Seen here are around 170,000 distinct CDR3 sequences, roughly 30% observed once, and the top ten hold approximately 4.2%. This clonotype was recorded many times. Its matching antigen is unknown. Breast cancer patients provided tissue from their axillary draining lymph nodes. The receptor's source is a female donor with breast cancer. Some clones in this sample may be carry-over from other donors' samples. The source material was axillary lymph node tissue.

CDR3 sequence (DNA): TGCGCCAGCAGCTTTAGCGGGGGGGCCAGGGATGAGCAGTTCTTC. It is translated as CASSFSGGARDEQFF. The chain couples TRBV5-1 to TRBJ2-1; TRBD2 matches at 11 bases. With 2 bases clipped from V and 8 bases from J, the junction kept 6 bases outside the gene matches. Per germline, CDR1 SGHRS and CDR2 YFSETQ. CDR3 length: 15 amino acids.